Shown below are 32 T cell receptor beta chains from a single sample sequenced in a study of T cells in Graves' hyperthyroidism and ophthalmopathy (dated by TCRdb to the late 2010s). Libraries came from multiplex PCR. Data came from an Illumina HiSeq 2000. The TCR beta CDR3 regions were amplified from RNA transcripts. The TCR CDR3 was subjected to a first round of RT-PCR using the HTBI primer set and the Qiagen OneStep RT-PCR kit. The public reads were reprocessed in TCRdb via fastp at Q25 and MiXCR, keeping in-frame beta chains. Identical CDR3 protein sequences are pooled into one entry, listed with their most common genes and DNA. The sample table holds 490,000 or so distinct CDR3 sequences, of which about 45% were seen once. About two fifths of the sample is taken by the ten largest. Specimen: peripheral blood or thyroid tissue (not recorded which). These receptors were taken from an adult woman with Graves' disease, either hyperthyroidism or ophthalmopathy (not recorded which).

At least ten counts were recorded for this clonotype. The chain carries TRBV5-1 and TRBJ2-2, with D hard to call. This CDR3 region has 15 residues. In germline, CDR1 is SGHRS, CDR2 YFSETQ. Trimming took off 0 bases at V and 1 base at J, with 7 bases between the two ends. As DNA, the CDR3 is TGCGCCAGCAGCTTGGGTTACAGGAACACCGGGGAGCTGTTTTTT. Translating gives CASSLGYRNTGELFF.

This clonotype was counted ten times or more. V gene TRBV7-9 combines with J gene TRBJ1-1; D remains ambiguous. The CDR3 runs to 14 residues. Germline-derived CDR1 and CDR2 are SEHNR and FQNEAQ (reference sequence). V was pared by 2 bases and J by 3 bases, with 10 bases between. The CDR3 region has the DNA TGTGCCAGCAGCTTAAAGCGGGCGGACACTGAAGCTTTCTTT. Its translation: CASSLKRADTEAFF. The full variable domain, with the rest looked up from reference TRBV7-9 and TRBJ1-1, is DTGVSQNPRHKITKRGQNVTFRCDPISEHNRLYWYRQTLGQGPEFLTYFQNEAQLEKSRLLSDRFSAERPKGSFSTLEIQRTEQGDSAMYLCASSLKRADTEAFFGQGTRLTVV.

The V call is TRBV10-3, the J call TRBJ2-7; maybe TRBD1 (5 bases). Germline loops: CDR1 ENHRY, CDR2 SYGVKD. Trimming cost V 3 bases and J 6 bases, with 18 bases left between them. This CDR3 region has 15 residues. The CDR3: CAISDSRAQGTEQYF. For the CDR3, the DNA is TGTGCCATCAGTGACTCCAGGGCCCAGGGCACCGAGCAGTACTTC.

The sample holds a few counts of this clonotype. V and J are TRBV20-1 and TRBJ2-5; 8 nucleotides agree with TRBD2. The CDR3 totals 16 residues. V was pared by 0 bases and J by 5 bases, with 11 bases of the junction left unmatched. Germline CDR1 is DFQATT and CDR2 is SNEGSKA (reference sequence). The CDR3, as DNA: TGCAGTGCTAGAGAGTTAGGGGGTAGCGGGGTCGAGACCCAGTACTTC. Amino acid sequence: CSARELGGSGVETQYF.

This clonotype was seen ten or more times. The chain combines TRBV5-4 with TRBJ1-2; 9 bases align to TRBD1. CDR3 length equals 13 residues. The V gene end was trimmed by 4 bases and the J gene end by 8 bases; junction bases not matched to a gene: 6. The germline V gene encodes CDR1 SGHNT and CDR2 YYREEE (reference sequence). Here the CDR3 reads CASSDSDRGGYTF. In DNA, the CDR3 is TGTGCCAGCAGCGACTCGGACAGGGGCGGCTACACCTTC.

This clonotype was detected many times. The rearrangement joins TRBV6-5 to TRBJ2-7; D is uncertain. The CDR3 spans 13 residues. Trimming shortened V by 7 bases and J by 0 bases, and 10 bases separated the two germline ends. The germline V gene has CDR1 MNHEY and CDR2 SVGAGI. For the CDR3, the DNA is TGTGCCAGCACGGCCGCGGTCTCCTACGAGCAGTACTTC. This codes for CASTAAVSYEQYF.

In this sample, this clonotype turned up a few times. The conserved phenylalanine or tryptophan normally closing the CDR3 is absent here, so this likely arose from a read error. It is unclear where the CDR3 begins or ends on the DNA, so no DNA is shown, and the CDR3 is as TCRdb lists it. The chain combines TRBV10-3 with TRBJ1-1. Germline V gene lookup returns CDR1 ENHRY and CDR2 SYGVKD. The CDR3 spans 8 residues, counting both ends. CDR3 in amino acids: CAISEDGQ.

This clonotype was counted a few times. The V and J genes are TRBV13 and TRBJ2-7; TRBD2 aligns across 8 bases. The CDR3 contains 14 residues. Germline CDR1 PRHDT, CDR2 FYEKMQ (reference sequence). V shed 1 base and J 2 bases; nucleotides not matched to a gene: 1. CDR3 in DNA: TGTGCCAGCAGCTTAGTACTAGCGGCCTACGAGCAGTACTTC. Protein sequence: CASSLVLAAYEQYF. The full variable domain, with the rest looked up from reference TRBV13 and TRBJ2-7, is AAGVIQSPRHLIKEKRETATLKCYPIPRHDTVYWYQQGPGQDPQFLISFYEKMQSDKGSIPDRFSAQQFSDYHSELNMSSLELGDSALYFCASSLVLAAYEQYFGPGTRLTVT.

V gene TRBV20-1 combines with J gene TRBJ1-2; D might be TRBD1 (6 bases). The V end was cut by 3 bases, the J end by 3 bases, with 14 bases between. The V gene's germline CDR1 is DFQATT and CDR2 SNEGSKA (reference sequence). The CDR3 runs 14 residues. This CDR3 reads CSASGRGWDYGYTF. For the CDR3, the DNA is TGCAGTGCTAGCGGCAGGGGTTGGGACTATGGCTACACCTTC.

This clonotype was detected ten times or more. The chain joins TRBV20-1 to TRBJ2-7, with 7 bases identical to TRBD1. Germline assignment: CDR1 DFQATT and CDR2 SNEGSKA (reference sequence). The CDR3 covers 14 residues. V lost 5 bases, J lost 5 bases, and 12 bases stayed unmatched. The CDR3 here is CSARAGTDFNEQYF. CDR3 nucleotide sequence: TGCAGTGCTCGAGCCGGGACAGACTTCAACGAGCAGTACTTC.

The chain recombines TRBV19 with TRBJ1-1, with D tentatively TRBD1 (5 bases). CDR1 is LNHDA, CDR2 SQIVND, per germline (reference sequence). This CDR3 has 15 residues. Deletions cut 1 base from V and 3 bases from J, with 12 bases between. The CDR3 loop is CASSIGVGVDTEAFF. The CDR3 DNA follows: TGTGCCAGTAGTATAGGGGTAGGGGTTGACACTGAAGCTTTCTTT.

J is TRBJ2-7 and V is TRBV7-8; D unresolved. Germline CDR1 reads SGHVS; CDR2 reads FQNEAQ. The V and J ends lost 1 base and 9 bases respectively, with 7 bases between them. This CDR3 contains 11 residues. This CDR3 reads CASSLEGWQYF. CDR3 sequence (DNA): TGTGCCAGCAGCTTAGAGGGTTGGCAGTACTTC.

The chain is built from TRBV7-2 and TRBJ2-7; D call uncertain. Trimming removed 9 bases at V and 2 bases at J, with 14 bases between. This CDR3 is built from 13 residues. Per germline, CDR1 SGHTA and CDR2 FQGNSA. CDR3 region: CASSKGKAYEQYF. In DNA form, the CDR3 reads TGTGCCAGTAGTAAAGGGAAGGCCTACGAGCAGTACTTC.

This clonotype appeared a few times. This sequence joins TRBV29-1 and TRBJ2-1; D is uncertain. V lost 3 bases and J lost 6, with 12 bases in between. Germline CDR1 and CDR2: SQVTM and ANQGSEA. This CDR3 is 13 amino acids long. Written as DNA, the CDR3 is TGCAGCGTTGACGGGCCAGTGGGCAATGAGCAGTTCTTC. Its translation is CSVDGPVGNEQFF.

This clonotype was detected once. The chain joins TRBV10-3 to TRBJ2-7; D may match TRBD1 or TRBD2 (6 bases each). Trimming cost V 4 bases and J 2 bases, with 9 bases left between them. Germline V gene lookup returns CDR1 ENHRY and CDR2 SYGVKD. The CDR3 is made up of 13 amino acids. CDR3 DNA sequence: TGTGCCATCAGTGGTCGGGGGCCCTACGAGCAGTACTTC. It yields the protein CAISGRGPYEQYF.

The chain is built from TRBV2 and TRBJ1-6, with 7 bases lining up with TRBD1. The CDR3 loop spans 11 amino acids. CDR1 and CDR2 from the germline V gene are SNHLY and FYNNEI. The V segment lost 2 bases and the J segment 19 bases; nucleotides outside the gene matches: 5. CDR3: CASSEHDRVHF. DNA for the CDR3: TGTGCCAGCAGTGAACATGACAGGGTTCACTTT.

J is TRBJ1-1 and V is TRBV28, with TRBD1 identical over 8 bases. CDR3 length: 13 amino acids. The J segment lost 5 bases and the V segment lost 7 bases, leaving 6 bases of the junction unmatched. The germline gives CDR1 MDHEN, CDR2 SYDVKM. CDR3 in amino acids: CASKGTGRTEAFF. The CDR3, as DNA: TGTGCCAGCAAGGGGACAGGAAGAACTGAAGCTTTCTTT.

This clonotype was seen more than once but under ten times. CDR3 DNA: TGTGCCAGCAGTGAAAACCAGAGACCTCCCTACGAGCAGTACTTC. Translated: CASSENQRPPYEQYF. This chain joins TRBV2 and TRBJ2-7; no clear D gene. Trimming took off 2 bases at V and 2 bases at J, with 13 bases between the two ends. The CDR3 runs to 15 residues. Germline loops: CDR1 SNHLY, CDR2 FYNNEI.

This clonotype was seen ten or more times. The V gene is TRBV6-1, the J gene TRBJ1-1; unclear D gene. The CDR3 runs to 11 residues. The V gene lost 7 bases and the J gene lost 4 bases, with 7 bases spanning the gap. Germline V gene lookup returns CDR1 MNHNS and CDR2 SASEGT. CDR3 in amino acids: CASNRRTEAFF. In DNA, the CDR3 is TGTGCCAGCAACCGCCGCACTGAAGCTTTCTTT.

The chain has TRBV20-1 and TRBJ1-5; TRBD1 is a possible D gene (6 bases). CDR3 length: 15 amino acids. Trimming removed 0 bases at V and 11 bases at J, with 20 bases between. CDR1 and CDR2 from the germline V gene are DFQATT and SNEGSKA (reference sequence). The CDR3, as DNA: TGCAGTGCTAGAGACCGACAGGAACTCGGCAGAGCCCAGCATTTT. Translating it yields CSARDRQELGRAQHF.

The chain joins TRBV7-8 to TRBJ2-5; D perhaps matches TRBD1 (6 bases). The germline V gene encodes CDR1 SGHVS and CDR2 FQNEAQ. The CDR3 runs to 15 residues. Deletions cut 2 bases from V and 5 bases from J, with 15 bases between. The CDR3 DNA is TGTGCCAGCAGCTTAATACAGGGTCCTGGGGAGACCCAGTACTTC. Translated: CASSLIQGPGETQYF.

This clonotype showed up many times. The chain combines TRBV7-6 with TRBJ1-2, with D possibly being TRBD1 (6 bases). Between the trimmed V and J ends, which lost 5 bases and 8 bases, there was a span of 15 bases. CDR1 is SGHVS, CDR2 FNYEAQ, per germline. This CDR3 spans 13 amino acids. The CDR3 here is CASSRLRGSGYTF. The CDR3 DNA sequence: TGTGCCAGCAGCCGCCTCAGGGGCAGCGGCTACACCTTC.

J is TRBJ2-2 and V is TRBV7-9, with D possibly being TRBD2 (6 bases). V shed 7 bases and J shed 7 bases, with 19 bases lying between them. The germline gives CDR1 SEHNR, CDR2 FQNEAQ (reference sequence). The CDR3 consists of 15 residues. CDR3 sequence reads: CASTLSGRDHGELFF. CDR3 nucleotide sequence: TGTGCCAGCACTCTCTCTGGGCGGGATCACGGGGAGCTGTTTTTT. Based on the CDR3 plus reference TRBV7-9 and TRBJ2-2, the full variable domain is DTGVSQNPRHKITKRGQNVTFRCDPISEHNRLYWYRQTLGQGPEFLTYFQNEAQLEKSRLLSDRFSAERPKGSFSTLEIQRTEQGDSAMYLCASTLSGRDHGELFFGEGSRLTVL.

The J gene is TRBJ1-2, the V gene TRBV20-1; tentatively, D is TRBD1 (5 bases). The germline V gene encodes CDR1 DFQATT and CDR2 SNEGSKA (reference sequence). The V gene lost 7 bases and the J gene lost 6 bases, with 15 bases spanning the gap. The CDR3 is made up of 12 amino acids. The CDR3 loop reads CSVTAGDDGYTF. CDR3 bases: TGCAGTGTTACCGCCGGGGACGATGGCTACACCTTC.

Comment on this clonotype: A much larger clone is a single base away; this may be a read error. V gene TRBV7-2 combines with J gene TRBJ1-3; D not resolved. This CDR3 is built from 14 residues. CDR1 and CDR2 from the germline V gene are SGHTA and FQGNSA. V was trimmed by 5 bases and J by 4 bases, leaving 12 bases between them. In DNA form, the CDR3 reads TGTGCCAGCAGCCTCGGGGAAACAGGAAACACCATATATTTT. The encoded protein is CASSLGETGNTIYF.

In this sample, this clonotype turned up a few times. The chain has TRBV29-1 and TRBJ1-1; tentatively, D is TRBD1 (6 bases). In germline, CDR1 is SQVTM, CDR2 ANQGSEA. The CDR3 covers 15 residues. Deletions cut 1 base from V and 4 bases from J, with 16 bases between. The CDR3 bases are TGCAGCGTTGAAGGGGGAACAGGGCAGAGCACTGAAGCTTTCTTT. It specifies CSVEGGTGQSTEAFF.

V is TRBV10-3 and J is TRBJ2-7; 7 bases map to TRBD2. CDR3 length: 13 residues. Germline V gene data show CDR1 as ENHRY and CDR2 as SYGVKD. V was clipped by 2 bases and J by 3 bases; unmatched bases: 1. CDR3 coding DNA: TGTGCCATCAGTGAGCCTAGCGGCTACGAGCAGTACTTC. Its protein is CAISEPSGYEQYF.

J is TRBJ2-2 and V is TRBV4-1; 10 nucleotides agree with TRBD2. J was trimmed by 2 bases and V by 3 bases; bases with no gene match: 6. Germline-derived CDR1 and CDR2 are MGHRA and YSYEKL. CDR3 length: 17 residues. In DNA, the CDR3 is TGCGCCAGCAGCCAGGATCTAGCGGGAGCCAACACCGGGGAGCTGTTTTTT. This codes for CASSQDLAGANTGELFF.

V gene TRBV5-6 combines with J gene TRBJ1-6, with D tentatively TRBD1 (6 bases). The CDR3 extends over 15 amino acids. The V end was cut by 0 bases, the J end by 9 bases, with 13 bases between. Germline CDR1 is SGHDT and CDR2 is YYEEEE. The CDR3 DNA reads as TGTGCCAGCAGCTTGGGCGGAACAGGGACTTCACCCCTCCACTTT. Translation: CASSLGGTGTSPLHF.

This clonotype was seen repeatedly, ten times or more. This chain joins TRBV2 and TRBJ2-2, with D possibly being TRBD1 (6 bases). The V gene's germline CDR1 is SNHLY and CDR2 FYNNEI. This CDR3 is built from 12 residues. Trimming removed 7 bases at V and 3 bases at J, with 6 bases between. The CDR3 sequence: CASNRDTGELFF. The CDR3 bases are TGTGCCAGCAACAGGGACACCGGGGAGCTGTTTTTT.

The chain combines TRBV15 with TRBJ2-5, with a weak D call TRBD2 (6 bases). V shed 5 bases and J shed 2 bases, with 15 bases lying between them. Looked up from germline, CDR1 is LNHNV and CDR2 is YYDKDF (reference sequence). CDR3 size: 15 residues. CDR3 residues: CATSSQRDLQETQYF. The CDR3 nucleotides read TGTGCCACCAGCTCCCAGAGGGACTTACAAGAGACCCAGTACTTC.

This clonotype was counted many times. The chain links TRBV12-3 or TRBV12-4 to TRBJ1-2, with a tentative D call TRBD1 (5 bases). This CDR3 contains 15 residues. Trimming removed 5 bases at V and 4 bases at J, with 17 bases between. CDR3 coding DNA: TGTGCCAGCAGTCGTGGGACCGGAGGAGGCTATGGCTACACCTTC. Encoded protein: CASSRGTGGGYGYTF.